The sequence of this T cell receptor (beta chain) was determined in a study of shared clonotypes between healthy human individuals. Study-wide findings and caveats: Clonotypes that were shared across four donors made up approximately 5% of naive CD4 clonotypes.

The CDR3 covers 14 residues. Trimming removed 0 bases from V and 7 bases from J, with 12 bases in between. Looked up from germline, CDR1 is MNHNS and CDR2 is SASEGT. Sequenced by immunoSEQ multiplex PCR; TCRdb stores in-frame clones only, minus some. The sample includes 1,500,000 or so clones, roughly 96% seen only once; the top ten take roughly 1.1%. Concerning this clone: Antigen: not known.

The genes are TRBV6-1 and TRBJ2-5, with D maybe TRBD2 (5 bases). This clonotype was obtained from a young man in good health. Sample: naive CD4+ T cells sorted from blood. Stated subset: CD45RA+ positively selected. The CDR3 nucleotides are TGTGCCAGCAGTGAAGCTGAAGGGAGTGTGACCCAGTACTTC. It specifies CASSEAEGSVTQYF.